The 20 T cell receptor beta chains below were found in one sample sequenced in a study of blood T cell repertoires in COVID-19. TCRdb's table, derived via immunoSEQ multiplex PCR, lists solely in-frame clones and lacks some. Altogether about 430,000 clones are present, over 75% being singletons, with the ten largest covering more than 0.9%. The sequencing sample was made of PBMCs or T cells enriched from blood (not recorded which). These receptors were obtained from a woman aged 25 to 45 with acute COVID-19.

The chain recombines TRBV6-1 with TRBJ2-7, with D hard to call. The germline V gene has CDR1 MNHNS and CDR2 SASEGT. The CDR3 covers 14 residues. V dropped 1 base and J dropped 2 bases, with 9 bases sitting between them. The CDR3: CASSEGLYTYEQYF. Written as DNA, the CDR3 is TGTGCCAGCAGTGAAGGTCTGTATACCTACGAGCAGTACTTC.

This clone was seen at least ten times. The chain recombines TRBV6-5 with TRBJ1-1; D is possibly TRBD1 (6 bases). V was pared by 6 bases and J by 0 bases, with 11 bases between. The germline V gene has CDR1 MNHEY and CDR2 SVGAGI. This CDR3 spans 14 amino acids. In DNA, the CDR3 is TGTGCCAGCAGGCCGGACAGCATGAACACTGAAGCTTTCTTT. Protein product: CASRPDSMNTEAFF.

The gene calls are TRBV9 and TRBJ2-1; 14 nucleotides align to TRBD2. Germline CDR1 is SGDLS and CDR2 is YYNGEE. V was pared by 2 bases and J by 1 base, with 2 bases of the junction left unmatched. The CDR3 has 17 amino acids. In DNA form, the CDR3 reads TGTGCCAGCAGCGTGAGACTAGCGGGGGGGTCCTACAATGAGCAGTTCTTC. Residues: CASSVRLAGGSYNEQFF.

In DNA, the CDR3 is TGTGCCAGCAACCGGGACAGGGGATATAGCGGGGAGCTGTTTTTT. It translates to CASNRDRGYSGELFF. V usage is TRBV6-1 and J usage is TRBJ2-2, with 10 bases lining up with TRBD1. Trimming cost V 7 bases and J 7 bases; bases outside gene matches: 9. The germline V gene has CDR1 MNHNS and CDR2 SASEGT. The length of the CDR3 is 15 residues.

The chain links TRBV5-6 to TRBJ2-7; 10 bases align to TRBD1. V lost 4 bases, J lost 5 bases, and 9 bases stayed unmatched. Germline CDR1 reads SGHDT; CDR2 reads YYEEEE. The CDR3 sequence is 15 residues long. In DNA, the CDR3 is TGTGCCAGCAGCCTATACCGGGACAGGGGTGACGAGCAGTACTTC. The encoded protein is CASSLYRDRGDEQYF. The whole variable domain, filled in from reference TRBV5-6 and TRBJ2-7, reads DAGVTQSPTHLIKTRGQQVTLRCSPKSGHDTVSWYQQALGQGPQFIFQYYEEEERQRGNFPDRFSGHQFPNYSSELNVNALLLGDSALYLCASSLYRDRGDEQYFGPGTRLTVT.

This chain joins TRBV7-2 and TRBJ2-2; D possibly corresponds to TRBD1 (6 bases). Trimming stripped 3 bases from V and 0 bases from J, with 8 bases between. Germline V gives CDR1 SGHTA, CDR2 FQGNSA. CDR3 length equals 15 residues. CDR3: CASSFSGANTGELFF. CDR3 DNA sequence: TGTGCCAGCAGCTTTTCAGGGGCGAACACCGGGGAGCTGTTTTTT.

CDR3 region: CSASGVPAVEAFF. CDR3 DNA sequence: TGCAGTGCTAGTGGGGTCCCAGCGGTTGAAGCTTTCTTT. The chain uses TRBV20-1 and TRBJ1-1; no clear D. Trimming shortened V by 3 bases and J by 7 bases, and 15 bases separated the two germline ends. CDR3 length: 13 residues. Germline CDR1 and CDR2: DFQATT and SNEGSKA (reference sequence).

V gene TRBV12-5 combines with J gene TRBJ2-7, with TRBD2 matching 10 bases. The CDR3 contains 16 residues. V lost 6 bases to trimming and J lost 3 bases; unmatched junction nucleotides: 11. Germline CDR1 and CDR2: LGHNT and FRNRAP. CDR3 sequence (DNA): TGTGCTAGTGGGTACCCCGGGACTAGCGTCCACTACGAGCAGTACTTC. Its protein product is CASGYPGTSVHYEQYF.

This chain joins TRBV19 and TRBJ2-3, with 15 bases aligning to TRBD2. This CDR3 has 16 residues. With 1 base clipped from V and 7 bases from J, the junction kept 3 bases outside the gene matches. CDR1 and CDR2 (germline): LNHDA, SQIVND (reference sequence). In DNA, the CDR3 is TGTGCCAGTAGTATAGGGACTAGCGGGGGGGCATATACGCAGTATTTT. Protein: CASSIGTSGGAYTQYF.

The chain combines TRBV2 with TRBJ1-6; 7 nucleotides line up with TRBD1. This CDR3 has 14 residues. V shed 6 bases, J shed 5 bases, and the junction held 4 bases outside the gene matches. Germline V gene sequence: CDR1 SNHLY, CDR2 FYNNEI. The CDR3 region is CASREQGNNSPLHF. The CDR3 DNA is TGTGCCAGCAGGGAACAGGGGAATAATTCACCCCTCCACTTT.

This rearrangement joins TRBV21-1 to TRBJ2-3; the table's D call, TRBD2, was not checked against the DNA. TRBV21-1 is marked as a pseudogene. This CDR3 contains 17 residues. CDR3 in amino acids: CASSKAQRDGAEDTQYF. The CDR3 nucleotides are TGTGCCAGCAGCAAAGCTCAGCGGGACGGGGCAGAAGATACGCAGTATTTT.

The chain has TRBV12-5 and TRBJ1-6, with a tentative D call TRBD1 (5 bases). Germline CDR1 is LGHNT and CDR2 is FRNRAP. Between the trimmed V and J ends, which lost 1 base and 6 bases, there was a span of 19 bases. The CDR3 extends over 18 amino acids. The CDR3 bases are TGTGCTAGTGGTTTGGAATGGGCAGGGCGCATCCCTAATTCACCCCTCCACTTT. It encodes CASGLEWAGRIPNSPLHF. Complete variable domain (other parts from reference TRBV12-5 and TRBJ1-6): DARVTQTPRHKVTEMGQEVTMRCQPILGHNTVFWYRQTMMQGLELLAYFRNRAPLDDSGMPKDRFSAEMPDATLATLKIQPSEPRDSAVYFCASGLEWAGRIPNSPLHFGNGTRLTVT.

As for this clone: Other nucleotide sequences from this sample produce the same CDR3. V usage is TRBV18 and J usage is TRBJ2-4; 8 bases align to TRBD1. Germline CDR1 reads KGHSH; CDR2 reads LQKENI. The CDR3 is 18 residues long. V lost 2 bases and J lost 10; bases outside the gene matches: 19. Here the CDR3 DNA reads TGTGCCAGCTCACCAGGGACAGGCTTGCGTCGGGACCTAGTAATTCAGTACTTC. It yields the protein CASSPGTGLRRDLVIQYF.

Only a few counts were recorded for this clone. CDR3 in DNA: TGTGCCAGCATTCCGGGACAGGGGTTTGATGAGCAGTTCTTC. This translates into CASIPGQGFDEQFF. The chain uses TRBV5-6 and TRBJ2-1, with 10 bases aligning to TRBD1. In germline, CDR1 is SGHDT, CDR2 YYEEEE. The CDR3 contains 14 residues. The V and J ends lost 6 bases and 8 bases, in that order; junction bases with no gene match: 8.

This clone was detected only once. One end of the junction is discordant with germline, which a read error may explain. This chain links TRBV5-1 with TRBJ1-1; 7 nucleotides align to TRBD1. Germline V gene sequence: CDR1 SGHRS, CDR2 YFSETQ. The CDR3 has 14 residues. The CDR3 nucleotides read TGCGCCAGCAGCCCCCCGACAGGGAACGCTGAAGCTTTCTTT. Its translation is CASSPPTGNAEAFF.

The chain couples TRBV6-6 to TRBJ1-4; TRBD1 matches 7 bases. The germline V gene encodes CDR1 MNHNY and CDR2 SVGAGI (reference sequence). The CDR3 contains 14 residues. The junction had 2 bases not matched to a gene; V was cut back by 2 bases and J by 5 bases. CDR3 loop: CASSYQTGNEKLFF. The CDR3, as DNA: TGTGCCAGCAGTTACCAGACAGGGAATGAAAAACTGTTTTTT.

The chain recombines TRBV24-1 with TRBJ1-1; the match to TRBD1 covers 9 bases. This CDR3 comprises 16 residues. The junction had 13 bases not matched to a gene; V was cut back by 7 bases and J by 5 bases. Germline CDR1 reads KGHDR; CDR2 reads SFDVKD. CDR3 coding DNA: TGTGCCACCAGAGAATGGGACAGGGTCCAGTGGACTGAAGCTTTCTTT. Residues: CATREWDRVQWTEAFF.

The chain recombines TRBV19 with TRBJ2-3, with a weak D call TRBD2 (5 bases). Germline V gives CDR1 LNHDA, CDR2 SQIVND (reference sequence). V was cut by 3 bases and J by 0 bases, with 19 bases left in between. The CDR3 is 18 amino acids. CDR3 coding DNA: TGTGCCAGTAGTATTCTGACGGGAACCGGGGAGAGCACAGATACGCAGTATTTT. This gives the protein CASSILTGTGESTDTQYF.

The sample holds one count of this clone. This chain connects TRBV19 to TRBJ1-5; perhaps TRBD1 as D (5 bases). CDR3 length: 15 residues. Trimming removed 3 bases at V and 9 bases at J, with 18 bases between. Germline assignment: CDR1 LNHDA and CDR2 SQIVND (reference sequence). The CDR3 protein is CASSIKDKLFMPQHF. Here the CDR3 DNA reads TGTGCCAGTAGTATCAAGGACAAGCTCTTTATGCCCCAGCATTTT.

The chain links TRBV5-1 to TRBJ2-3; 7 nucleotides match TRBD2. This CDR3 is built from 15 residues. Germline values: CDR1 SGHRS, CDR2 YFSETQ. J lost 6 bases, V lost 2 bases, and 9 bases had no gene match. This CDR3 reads CASSFGLGWVDTQYF. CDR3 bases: TGCGCCAGCAGCTTCGGACTAGGGTGGGTGGATACGCAGTATTTT.